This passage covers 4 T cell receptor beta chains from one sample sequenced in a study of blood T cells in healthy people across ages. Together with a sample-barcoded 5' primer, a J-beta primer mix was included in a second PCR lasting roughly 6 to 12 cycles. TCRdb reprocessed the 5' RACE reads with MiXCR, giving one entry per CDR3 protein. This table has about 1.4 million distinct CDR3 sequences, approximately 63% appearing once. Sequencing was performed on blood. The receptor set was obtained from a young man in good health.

CDR3: CSARGLATYYEQYF. The CDR3 nucleotides read TGCAGTGCTAGAGGACTAGCGACTTACTACGAGCAGTACTTC. The rearrangement joins TRBV20-1 to TRBJ2-7, with 8 positions matching TRBD2. The germline CDR1 and CDR2 sequences are DFQATT and SNEGSKA (reference sequence). This CDR3 region has 14 residues. Trimming removed 1 base from V and 3 bases from J; junction bases left unmatched: 5.

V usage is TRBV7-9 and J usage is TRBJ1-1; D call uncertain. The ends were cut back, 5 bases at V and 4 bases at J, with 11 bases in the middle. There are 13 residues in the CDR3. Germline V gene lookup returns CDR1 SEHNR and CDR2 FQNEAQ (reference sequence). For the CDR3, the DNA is TGTGCCAGCAGCCCTAAAGCGGTCACTGAAGCTTTCTTT. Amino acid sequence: CASSPKAVTEAFF.

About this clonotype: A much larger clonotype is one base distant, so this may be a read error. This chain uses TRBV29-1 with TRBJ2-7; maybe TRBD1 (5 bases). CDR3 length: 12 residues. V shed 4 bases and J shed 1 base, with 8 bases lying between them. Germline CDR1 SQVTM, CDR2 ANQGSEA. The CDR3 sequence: CSVVGHSYEQYF. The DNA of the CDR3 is TGCAGCGTTGTAGGACATTCCTACGAGCAGTACTTC.

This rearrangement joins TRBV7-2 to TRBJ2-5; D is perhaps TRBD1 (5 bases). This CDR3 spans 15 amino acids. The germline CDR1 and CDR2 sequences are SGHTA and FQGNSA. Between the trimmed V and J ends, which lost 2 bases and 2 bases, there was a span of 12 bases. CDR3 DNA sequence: TGTGCCAGCAGCTTAATTTGGGGCCCACAAGAGACCCAGTACTTC. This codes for CASSLIWGPQETQYF.